This T cell receptor (beta chain) was recovered during a study of T cell responses to AZD1222 COVID-19 vaccine. Study context: It was second doses at about 4 or about 12 weeks that were pooled.

The ends lost 3 bases at V and 2 bases at J; junction bases unmatched: 5. This CDR3 has 16 residues. Per germline, CDR1 KGHSH and CDR2 LQKENI. Sequencing used immunoSEQ multiplex PCR; TCRdb keeps in-frame clones, though not all of them. The repertoire holds 80,000 to 130,000 clones, with roughly nine tenths as singletons. Sample: peripheral blood, taken on day 0 of AZD1222 vaccination. The origin of this receptor is an adult in good health. The rearrangement uses TRBV18 and TRBJ2-5; 11 nucleotides match TRBD1. CDR3 sequence: CASSPDGTGGQETQYF. As DNA, the CDR3 is TGTGCCAGCTCACCCGACGGGACAGGGGGACAAGAGACCCAGTACTTC.